The 18 T cell receptor beta chains below come from one sample, sequenced in a study of vaccination effects on CD4 cells after COVID-19. Antigen-specific CD4+ T cell clonotypes were called by their expansion after viral peptide-pool culture in ViraFEST. At the end of 10 days of culture, CD4+ T cells were isolated. It was two doses of either the BNT162b2 or mRNA-1273 vaccine that participants received. The antigens for these receptors are not known. This table comes from immunoSEQ multiplex PCR, and its TCRdb copy is limited to in-frame clones, with some not included. The sample includes around 81,000 clones, roughly 80% of them seen just once. The sequencing here drew on CD4+ T cells from PBMCs cultured with HCoV-OC43 spike peptides, taken after COVID-19 vaccination. Subset indicated: HCoV-OC43 spike overlapping peptide pool stimulation. These receptors were obtained from a human donor who received a COVID-19 vaccine.

The rearrangement links TRBV18 to TRBJ1-5; D remains unclear. The V gene's germline CDR1 is KGHSH and CDR2 LQKENI. The CDR3 is made up of 17 amino acids. V dropped 4 bases and J dropped 2 bases, with 18 bases sitting between them. This CDR3 reads CASSRSRTETGNQPQHF. As DNA, the CDR3 is TGTGCCAGCTCACGATCAAGGACGGAGACGGGCAATCAGCCCCAGCATTTT. The full variable domain, its missing parts supplied by reference TRBV18 and TRBJ1-5, is NAGVMQNPRHLVRRRGQEARLRCSPMKGHSHVYWYRQLPEEGLKFMVYLQKENIIDESGMPKERFSAEFPKEGPSILRIQQVVRGDSAAYFCASSRSRTETGNQPQHFGDGTRLSIL.

The V gene is TRBV5-1, the J gene TRBJ2-7; TRBD1 might be the D (6 bases). The germline V gene has CDR1 SGHRS and CDR2 YFSETQ. This CDR3 is 14 amino acids long. V gave up 4 bases and J gave up 1 base, with 12 bases separating them. The chain's CDR3 is CASSVTGDSYEQYV. The CDR3 nucleotides are TGCGCCAGCAGCGTGACAGGAGATTCCTACGAGCAGTACGTC.

The J gene is TRBJ2-7, the V gene TRBV18; TRBD1 matches 7 bases. V trimming: 3 bases; J trimming: 2 bases; junction bases outside the gene matches: 10. From germline, CDR1 is KGHSH and CDR2 LQKENI. The CDR3 is 16 residues long. Here the CDR3 DNA reads TGTGCCAGCTCACCTGAGACAGGGCTGGGGCCCTACGAGCAGTACGTC. Its translation is CASSPETGLGPYEQYV.

V usage is TRBV11-3 and J usage is TRBJ2-2, with 8 bases fitting TRBD2. The CDR3 spans 16 residues. The germline V gene encodes CDR1 SGHNT and CDR2 YENEEA. The V gene end was trimmed by 1 base and the J gene end by 4 bases; junction bases not matched to a gene: 5. As DNA, the CDR3 is TGTGCCAGCAGCTTAGCAGCGGGGGCGGGCACCGGGGAGCTGTTTTTT. It translates to CASSLAAGAGTGELFF.

This chain uses TRBV19 with TRBJ1-5; 7 bases line up with TRBD1. Germline CDR1 is LNHDA and CDR2 is SQIVND (reference sequence). The CDR3 consists of 13 residues. The trim removed 10 bases at V and 8 bases at J, leaving 11 bases unmatched. CDR3 residues: CATGDRETEPQHF. As DNA, the CDR3 is TGTGCCACAGGAGACAGGGAGACCGAGCCCCAGCATTTT.

The V gene is TRBV2, the J gene TRBJ2-3; unclear D gene. From germline, CDR1 is SNHLY and CDR2 FYNNEI. The V end lost 8 bases, the J end lost 2 bases, and 11 bases lay between the germline ends. There are 13 residues in the CDR3. The CDR3 loop is CASGSGFTDTQYF. The CDR3 bases are TGTGCCAGCGGCTCGGGCTTCACAGATACGCAGTATTTT.

This clone was seen only once. This chain connects TRBV5-5 to TRBJ2-5; 8 bases map to TRBD2. Losses at the gene ends were 2 bases for V and 4 bases for J; bases not matched to a gene: 13. CDR1 is SGHKS and CDR2 is YYEKEE in the germline V gene (reference sequence). The CDR3 runs to 17 residues. The CDR3 sequence: CASSFLLEAGGGETQYF. The CDR3 DNA reads as TGTGCCAGCAGCTTCCTACTGGAGGCGGGGGGAGGAGAGACCCAGTACTTC. Drawing the rest from reference TRBV5-5 and TRBJ2-5, the complete variable domain is DAGVTQSPTHLIKTRGQQVTLRCSPISGHKSVSWYQQVLGQGPQFIFQYYEKEERGRGNFPDRFSARQFPNYSSELNVNALLLGDSALYLCASSFLLEAGGGETQYFGPGTRLLVL.

V is TRBV7-2 and J is TRBJ2-3; no firm D call. Germline V gene data show CDR1 as SGHTA and CDR2 as FQGNSA. CDR3 size: 14 residues. V was pared by 4 bases and J by 6 bases, with 14 bases between. CDR3 amino acids: CASSSSRFVDTQYF. In nucleotides, the CDR3 is TGTGCCAGCAGCTCATCCCGCTTTGTGGATACGCAGTATTTT. The full variable domain, with the rest looked up from reference TRBV7-2 and TRBJ2-3, is GAGVSQSPSNKVTEKGKDVELRCDPISGHTALYWYRQSLGQGLEFLIYFQGNSAPDKSGLPSDRFSAERTGGSVSTLTIQRTQQEDSAVYLCASSSSRFVDTQYFGPGTRLTVL.

The chain combines TRBV6-5 with TRBJ1-5, with no clear D. V was cut by 7 bases and J by 5 bases, with 12 bases left in between. The CDR3 contains 13 residues. The germline CDR1 and CDR2 sequences are MNHEY and SVGAGI. The DNA of the CDR3 is TGTGCCAGCATGGAGGACCGAGATCAGCCCCAGCATTTT. It specifies CASMEDRDQPQHF.

The CDR3 DNA is TGTGCCACCAGTAGTACAGGTGCCACAGATACGCAGTATTTT. Translated: CATSSTGATDTQYF. The chain has TRBV24-1 and TRBJ2-3; tentative D call: TRBD1 (5 bases). The germline V gene encodes CDR1 KGHDR and CDR2 SFDVKD. Trimming pared 6 bases from V and 2 bases from J, leaving 11 bases between. This CDR3 has 14 residues.

The V call is TRBV11-2, the J call TRBJ1-1; D is unresolved. This CDR3 is built from 15 residues. V dropped 3 bases and J dropped 4 bases, with 15 bases sitting between them. Germline V lookup: CDR1 SGHAT, CDR2 FQNNGV. CDR3 DNA sequence: TGTGCCAGCAGCTTCATCGGGGATGGTGGCACTGAAGCTTTCTTT. Translation: CASSFIGDGGTEAFF.

The chain uses TRBV9 and TRBJ2-3; perhaps TRBD1 as D (6 bases). Germline CDR1 and CDR2: SGDLS and YYNGEE. The CDR3 spans 15 residues. Trimming took off 3 bases at V and 0 bases at J, with 11 bases between the two ends. As DNA, the CDR3 is TGTGCCAGCAGCGCTGGGACACTCAGCACAGATACGCAGTATTTT. Translated: CASSAGTLSTDTQYF.

The rearrangement joins TRBV3-1 (or the pseudogene TRBV3-2) to TRBJ1-4, with a weak D call TRBD1 (6 bases). Trimming removed 5 bases at V and 8 bases at J, with 15 bases between. The CDR3 consists of 14 residues. Germline CDR1 and CDR2: LGHDT and YNNKEL (reference sequence). The CDR3 sequence is CASSISRGHEKLFF. CDR3 sequence (DNA): TGTGCCAGCAGCATTTCCCGGGGGCACGAAAAACTGTTTTTT.

The chain has TRBV5-4 and TRBJ2-5; weak D call: TRBD2 (5 bases). CDR1 SGHNT and CDR2 YYREEE come from the germline V gene (reference sequence). The CDR3 extends over 13 amino acids. V was clipped by 0 bases and J by 3 bases, with 6 bases between them. The CDR3 loop reads CASSLGAEETQYF. As DNA, the CDR3 is TGTGCCAGCAGCTTGGGAGCGGAAGAGACCCAGTACTTC.

V and J are TRBV20-1 and TRBJ2-7; no definite D call. The V end lost 6 bases, the J end lost 6 bases, and 9 bases lay between the germline ends. Per germline, CDR1 DFQATT and CDR2 SNEGSKA (reference sequence). The length of the CDR3 is 10 residues. The CDR3 nucleotides are TGCAGTGCCCCCGTCTCCGAGCAGTACGTC. This encodes CSAPVSEQYV.

Concerning this clone itself: At one boundary the junction diverges from the germline segment, which might be a read error. The chain combines TRBV19 with TRBJ1-5; D might be TRBD1 (5 bases). The length of the CDR3 is 14 residues. CDR1 and CDR2 (germline): LNHDA, SQIVND (reference sequence). CDR3 in amino acids: CASKMEGYRQPQHF. The CDR3 nucleotides are TGTGCGAGTAAGATGGAGGGGTACCGGCAGCCCCAGCATTTT. The full variable domain, with the rest looked up from reference TRBV19 and TRBJ1-5, is DGGITQSPKYLFRKEGQNVTLSCEQNLNHDAMYWYRQDPGQGLRLIYYSQIVNDFQKGDIAEGYSVSREKKESFPLTVTSAQKNPTAFYLCASKMEGYRQPQHFGDGTRLSIL.

This clone has only a few counts. This sequence joins TRBV14 and TRBJ2-3, with TRBD1 matching over 11 bases. Germline V gives CDR1 SGHDN, CDR2 FVKESK. Trimming cost V 8 bases and J 6 bases; bases outside gene matches: 4. This CDR3 has 13 amino acids. The CDR3 spells CASAGTGGDTQYF. DNA for the CDR3: TGTGCCAGCGCCGGGACAGGGGGTGATACGCAGTATTTT.

This sequence joins TRBV7-2 and TRBJ1-1; D might be TRBD1 (6 bases). The CDR3 contains 15 residues. Germline V CDR1 and CDR2: SGHTA, FQGNSA. Trimming removed 6 bases at V and 11 bases at J, with 25 bases between. The CDR3 region has the DNA TGTGCCAGCAGGCCCCGGGGGGCCGAAGGTGGGGCGGCTTTCTTT. Translating it yields CASRPRGAEGGAAFF.